Listed below are T cell receptor beta chains from one sample, sequenced in a study of vaccination effects on CD4 cells after COVID-19. Antigen specificity for these receptors is unknown. Using immunoSEQ multiplex PCR, the repertoire was profiled, and TCRdb retains in-frame clones only, with some absent. The table has approximately 46,000 clones, around four fifths seen once. The sample in question was CD4+ T cells from PBMCs cultured without peptide, obtained before COVID-19 vaccination. Receptor source: a human donor who had a prior SARS-CoV-2 infection. CDR3s include the opening cysteine and the closing phenylalanine or tryptophan. The order of the fields is V gene, D gene, J gene, clone size, CDR3 DNA, CDR3 protein. The D gene is left open where the match is weak. Size is omitted from some rows. Given values are once, few, many or a class for expanded clones.

TRBV7-2	NA	TRBJ1-3	few	TGTGCCAGCAGCCCAGGCCTGGGGAAATCTGGAAACACCATATATTTT	CASSPGLGKSGNTIYF
TRBV2	NA	TRBJ2-5	NA	TGTGCCAGCAGTGAAAGTCCCCCACGGCAAGAGACCCAGTACTTC	CASSESPPRQETQYF
TRBV19	NA	TRBJ2-6	NA	TGTGCCAGTAGTGGCGGGCCGTCTGGGGCCAACGTCCTGACTTTC	CASSGGPSGANVLTF
TRBV5-1	NA	TRBJ2-5	NA	TGCGCCAGCTCTACTAGCAGCCAAGAGACCCAGTACTTC	CASSTSSQETQYF
TRBV6-5	TRBD1	TRBJ1-2	NA	TGTGCCAGCAGCCCCAGGGGGCCGTACTATGGCTACACCTTC	CASSPRGPYYGYTF
TRBV14	NA	TRBJ2-1	NA	TGTGCCAGCAGCCAAGTTTTAAGGGATGAGCAGTTCTTC	CASSQVLRDEQFF
TRBV7-7	NA	TRBJ1-5	few	TGTGCTAGCAGCTTAGAGGGAAACAATCAGCCCCAGCATTTT	CASSLEGNNQPQHF
TRBV3-1/TRBV3-2	NA	TRBJ2-3	NA	TGTGCCAGCAGCCAAGTGGGGAACACAGATACGCAGTATTTT	CASSQVGNTDTQYF
TRBV6-2/TRBV6-3	TRBD2	TRBJ2-7	NA	TGTGCCAGCAGCACGGGGGGACTAGCGGGAGGGCCCCTCTACGAGCAGTACTTC	CASSTGGLAGGPLYEQYF
TRBV7-3	NA	TRBJ1-1	NA	TGTGCCAGCTCCCGGGAGGAGAACACTGAAGCTTTCTTT	CASSREENTEAFF
TRBV7-2	NA	TRBJ1-5	NA	TGTGCCAGCAACGCCGGGTCCTGGAATCAGCCCCAGCATTTT	CASNAGSWNQPQHF
TRBV30	NA	TRBJ1-5	NA	TGTGCCTGGAGTGTGGGAGGGGAGTATCAGCCCCAGCATTTT	CAWSVGGEYQPQHF
TRBV6-5	TRBD1	TRBJ2-7	NA	TGTGCCAGCAGTTTCAGGGGGTTCCCCTACGAGCAGTACTTC	CASSFRGFPYEQYF